This is a list of T cell receptor beta chains from one sample in a study of graft-versus-host responses after intestinal transplantation. No antigens are known for them. Sequencing used immunoSEQ multiplex PCR; TCRdb keeps in-frame clones, though not all of them. Among around 110,000 clones listed, about nine tenths were seen once. Sequencing used unstimulated CD4+ T cells sorted from spleen or lymph node cells, obtained before intestinal transplant. The receptors here all came from a human donor who received an intestinal transplant. Each CDR3 is given with its conserved first and last residue. D genes are given only for firm matches. The size entry is marked missing in some rows and otherwise reads once, few, many or a size class.

>-|-|TRBV6-1|TRBJ2-3
TGTGCCAGCGTCCGGGCCGTGACTACGGTAGATACGCAGTATTTT
CASVRAVTTVDTQYF
>-|-|TRBV6-5|TRBJ2-2
TGTGCCAGCAGTTTACAGGGCGGGGAGCTGTTTTTT
CASSLQGGELFF
>-|-|TRBV5-1|TRBJ1-5
TGCGCCAGCAGCCCGACGGTCGGGGTTCAGCCCCAGCATTTT
CASSPTVGVQPQHF
>TRBD2|-|TRBV5-1|TRBJ2-5
TGCGCCAGCAGCCGGGGGGGGGCCTCGGTCCAAGAGACCCAGTACTTC
CASSRGGASVQETQYF
>TRBD1|-|TRBV6-5|TRBJ1-6
TGTGCCAGCAGTTATTCCGGACAGGGGTTTTCACCCCTCCACTTT
CASSYSGQGFSPLHF
>TRBD1|once|TRBV7-2|TRBJ1-2
TGTGCCAGCAGCTTAGGAAACAGGGGAAACACCTTC
CASSLGNRGNTF
>-|-|TRBV7-9|TRBJ1-6
TGTGCCAGCAGCTTATCAGGGGATAATTCACCCCTCCACTTT
CASSLSGDNSPLHF
>-|-|TRBV2|TRBJ2-2
TGTGCCACCTCTCGACAGAACACCGGGGAGCTGTTTTTT
CATSRQNTGELFF
>-|-|TRBV11-2|TRBJ1-1
TGTGCCAGCAGCTTAGTCCGGGGGGAACTCACTGAAGCTTTCTTT
CASSLVRGELTEAFF
>-|-|TRBV2|TRBJ2-5
TGTGCCAGCAGTGAAAGGGGGGGGCCCCAAGAGACCCAGTACTTC
CASSERGGPQETQYF
>TRBD2|-|TRBV27|TRBJ2-3
TGTGCCAACAATCCCCATCCGGGACTAGCGCAGCCAGATACGCAGTATTTT
CANNPHPGLAQPDTQYF
>TRBD1|-|TRBV18|TRBJ1-5
TGTGCCAGCTCCCCAACCCGGAGGACAGGGGGCAATCAGCCCCAGCATTTT
CASSPTRRTGGNQPQHF
>-|-|TRBV19|TRBJ2-7
TGTGCCACTCAACGGGGGACCGTTCTGTACTTC
CATQRGTVLYF
>TRBD2|-|TRBV28|TRBJ2-7
TGTGCCAGCATTCGTAGCGGGAGTGGCCCCATTCTATATATCGGCTGCGAGCAGTACTTC
CASIRSGSGPILYIGCEQYF
>TRBD1|few|TRBV10-3|TRBJ1-1
TGTGCCATCAGTGACCCTTACAGGGGGCTGGAAGCTTTCTTT
CAISDPYRGLEAFF
>TRBD1|-|TRBV18|TRBJ2-3
TGTGCCAGCTCCCAGGGACAGGCCGGAACCGATACGCAGTATTTT
CASSQGQAGTDTQYF
>TRBD1|-|TRBV30|TRBJ2-3
TGTGCCTGGACCAGGGCAGGGGGCGCAGATACGCAGTATTTT
CAWTRAGGADTQYF
>-|-|TRBV5-6|TRBJ1-5
TGTGCCAGCAGCTGGGGAGGGCCCCAGCATTTT
CASSWGGPQHF
>-|-|TRBV28|TRBJ2-2
TGTGCCAGCAGTTCAGGACAGATCGGGGAGCTGTTTTTT
CASSSGQIGELFF
>TRBD2|once|TRBV4-2|TRBJ2-2
TGTGCCAGCAGCCAAGTCCGAGCGGGAGGTGGGGAGCTGTTTTTT
CASSQVRAGGGELFF
>-|-|TRBV20-1|TRBJ1-1
TGCAGTGCGAGGGAAGGCACTGAAGCTTTCTTT
CSAREGTEAFF
>-|-|TRBV19|TRBJ1-3
TGTGCCAGTAGTATATCCGTCTCCGTCTCTGGAAACACCATATATTTT
CASSISVSVSGNTIYF
>-|-|TRBV11-2|TRBJ2-2
TGTGCCAGCAGCTCCGACAGGCCGCTTAACACCGGGGAGCTGTTTTTT
CASSSDRPLNTGELFF
>TRBD2|-|TRBV29-1|TRBJ2-1
TGCAGCGGAGACACGGGGAGTAGCGGGAGGGCCTACAATGAGCAGTTCTTC
CSGDTGSSGRAYNEQFF
>TRBD1|-|TRBV29-1|TRBJ1-2
TGCAGCGTGTCGACAGGGGGTCGTGGCTACACCTTC
CSVSTGGRGYTF
>-|-|TRBV4-3|TRBJ2-6
TGCGCCAGCAGCCCGGTCGCTGGTAGCTCTGGGGCCAACGTCCTGACTTTC
CASSPVAGSSGANVLTF
>TRBD1|-|TRBV29-1|TRBJ1-1
TGCAGCGGGCAGGGGGTGGCTGAAGCTTTCTTT
CSGQGVAEAFF
>TRBD2|-|TRBV10-3|TRBJ2-3
TGTGCCATCAAATCCCCCGAGGGCGGGGGGGTTAGAGATACGCAGTATTTT
CAIKSPEGGGVRDTQYF
>TRBD1|-|TRBV6-6|TRBJ1-3
TGTGCCAGCAGTTGGGACAGGGGGCGGGCAGGAAACACCATATATTTT
CASSWDRGRAGNTIYF
>-|-|TRBV7-9|TRBJ2-6
TGTGCCAGCAGCGGGGGGGACAGGATAGACTCTGGGGCCAACGTCCTGACTTTC
CASSGGDRIDSGANVLTF
>-|once|TRBV5-4|TRBJ1-2
TGTGCCAGCAGCTTGGAGGCCAGGTTTACGGATGGCTACACCTTC
CASSLEARFTDGYTF
>TRBD1|-|TRBV29-1|TRBJ2-7
TGCAGCGTTAACAGGGGACCCTACGAGCAGTACTTC
CSVNRGPYEQYF
>TRBD1|-|TRBV28|TRBJ2-6
TGTGCCAGCAGATCTCAGGGGGAATTAGGAGGGGCCAACGTCCTGACTTTC
CASRSQGELGGANVLTF
>-|-|TRBV12-5|TRBJ1-5
TGTGCTAGTGGCAATGATCTATTGAGCAATCAGCCCCAGCATTTT
CASGNDLLSNQPQHF
>TRBD1|-|TRBV5-1|TRBJ1-4
TGCGCCAGCAGCCTGGATAAACAGGGGCGTAATGAAAAACTGTTTTTT
CASSLDKQGRNEKLFF
>-|-|TRBV5-6|TRBJ2-1
TGTGCCAGCAGCTTTCCCCCCGCCAGCTACAATGAGCAGTTCTTC
CASSFPPASYNEQFF
>-|-|TRBV28|TRBJ1-6
TGTGCCAGCAGGACAGGCTTCGGCTCACCCCTCCACTTT
CASRTGFGSPLHF
>TRBD1|-|TRBV11-2|TRBJ1-6
TGTGCCAGCAGCTCACAGGGGGCGAAGAATTCACCCCTCCACTTT
CASSSQGAKNSPLHF